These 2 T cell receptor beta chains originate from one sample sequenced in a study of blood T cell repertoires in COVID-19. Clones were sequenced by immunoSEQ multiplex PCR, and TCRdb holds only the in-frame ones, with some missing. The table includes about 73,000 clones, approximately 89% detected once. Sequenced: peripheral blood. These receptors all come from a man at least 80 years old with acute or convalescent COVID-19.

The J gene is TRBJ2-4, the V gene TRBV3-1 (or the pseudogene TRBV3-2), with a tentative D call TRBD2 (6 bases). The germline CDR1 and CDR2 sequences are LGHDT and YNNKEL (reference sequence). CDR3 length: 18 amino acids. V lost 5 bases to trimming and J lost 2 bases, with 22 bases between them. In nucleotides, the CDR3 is TGTGCCAGCAGCGAGACCGCGGGAAGTGGAGGGTCCAAAAACATTCAGTACTTC. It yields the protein CASSETAGSGGSKNIQYF.

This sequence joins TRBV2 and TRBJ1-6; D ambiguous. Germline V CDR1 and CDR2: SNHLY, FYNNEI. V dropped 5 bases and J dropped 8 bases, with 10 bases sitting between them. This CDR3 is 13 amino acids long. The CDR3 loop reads CASSFARDSPLHF. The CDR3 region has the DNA TGTGCCAGCAGTTTCGCCCGAGATTCACCCCTCCACTTT.